The following is a T cell receptor beta chain sequence with its context. The antigen remains undetermined. Germline-derived CDR1 and CDR2 are GTSNPN and SVGIG (reference sequence). The V end was cut by 0 bases, the J end by 0 bases, with 9 bases between. This CDR3 comprises 15 residues. The PCR employed 60 Vbeta primers together with 13 Jbeta primers. Sequenced by immunoSEQ multiplex PCR; TCRdb stores in-frame clones only, minus some. The sample has 100,000 to 150,000 clones; approximately 82% are singletons. The data are from a study of cytomegalovirus exposure and HLA in healthy donors. The study, taken as a whole, reports: Reported performance of the classifier showed diagnosis of cytomegalovirus status with high specificity and sensitivity.

This chain connects TRBV30 to TRBJ1-3; D unclear. Sequencing was done on a sample of PBMCs. This TCR was recovered from a female donor in good health and CMV-seronegative. CDR3 region: CAWSVRGLSGNTIYF. Written as DNA, the CDR3 is TGTGCCTGGAGTGTACGAGGCCTCTCTGGAAACACCATATATTTT.